The clone carrying this TCR beta chain showed up many times. Its antigen remains unknown. TCRdb reprocessed the RT-PCR reads with MiXCR, giving one entry per CDR3 protein. This table holds more than 600,000 distinct CDR3 sequences, roughly 20% found once. These data come from a study of response to subunit inactivated influenza vaccine. Study results and caveats: The study's authors posited that every seasonal influenza vaccination enlists few new T cells.

V dropped 0 bases and J dropped 6 bases, with 13 bases sitting between them. The CDR3 has 14 amino acids. Looked up from germline, CDR1 is SGHRS and CDR2 is YFSETQ. The V call is TRBV5-1, the J call TRBJ2-7; D is unclear. This receptor was taken from a man aged 45-65 years who received an inactivated influenza vaccine. The sample in question was PBMCs from blood, obtained about 5 days after vaccination. The CDR3 coding sequence is TGCGCCAGCAGCTTGGCCTCAGGAGTTGGCGAGCAGTACTTC. This encodes CASSLASGVGEQYF.